This entry lists 19 T cell receptor beta chains sequenced from one sample in a study of CD8+ T cells in alopecia areata (dated by TCRdb to the late 2010s). The library was made by the immunoSEQ multiplex PCR assay. For TCR sequencing, RNA was extracted from every sample and reverse transcribed into cDNA to serve as template. The clones in this table, taken by TCRdb from immuneACCESS, are in-frame only. Not every clone is retained; where verified, under half of the shortfall comes from an unresolved V gene, and the cause of the rest is unknown. This sample gives approximately 150,000 clones in total; approximately 52% of them show up just once. The ten largest make up roughly 16% of the sample. Explained via the paper, the treatment or condition label denotes: oral pan-JAK inhibitor, 5-10 mg twice daily. The specimen was CD4+ T cells sorted from blood, collected between weeks 55 and 65, from a patient treated with tofacitinib. Receptors were obtained from a human donor with alopecia areata.

The gene calls are TRBV19 and TRBJ2-7; 7 bases agree with TRBD1. Germline CDR1 and CDR2: LNHDA and SQIVND (reference sequence). V trimming: 9 bases; J trimming: 2 bases; junction bases outside the gene matches: 13. This CDR3 is 15 amino acids long. In DNA form, the CDR3 reads TGTGCCAGCAACGATCCGGGGACAGCGACCTACGAGCAGTACTTC. Its translation: CASNDPGTATYEQYF. Drawing the rest from reference TRBV19 and TRBJ2-7, the complete variable domain is DGGITQSPKYLFRKEGQNVTLSCEQNLNHDAMYWYRQDPGQGLRLIYYSQIVNDFQKGDIAEGYSVSREKKESFPLTVTSAQKNPTAFYLCASNDPGTATYEQYFGPGTRLTVT.

This clone turned up a few times. The chain links TRBV4-2 to TRBJ2-3; TRBD2 matches at 14 bases. The V gene's germline CDR1 is LGHNA and CDR2 YNFKEQ. There are 19 residues in the CDR3. J lost 2 bases, V lost 1 base, and 8 bases had no gene match. As DNA, the CDR3 is TGTGCCAGCAGCCAAGGACTAGCGGGGGGGCCTGGCCACACAGATACGCAGTATTTT. It yields the protein CASSQGLAGGPGHTDTQYF.

V is TRBV19 and J is TRBJ1-2; D remains ambiguous. The CDR3 totals 12 residues. The ends were cut back, 4 bases at V and 8 bases at J, with 11 bases in the middle. Germline values: CDR1 LNHDA, CDR2 SQIVND (reference sequence). The DNA for the CDR3 is TGTGCCAGTAGTACATCAGTGGGAGGCTACACCTTC. This encodes CASSTSVGGYTF.

This clone was observed many times. This chain links TRBV5-4 with TRBJ2-5; a weak D match, TRBD1 (5 bases). Trimming stripped 2 bases from V and 1 base from J, with 9 bases between. The CDR3 covers 14 residues. The V gene's germline CDR1 is SGHNT and CDR2 YYREEE (reference sequence). The CDR3 here is CASSFTTAQETQYF. As DNA, the CDR3 is TGTGCCAGCAGCTTCACGACAGCCCAAGAGACCCAGTACTTC.

This sequence joins TRBV6-1 and TRBJ1-5, with D tentatively TRBD1 (6 bases). With 2 bases removed from V and 7 bases from J, the gap between germline ends came to 12 bases. Per the germline V gene, CDR1 is MNHNS and CDR2 is SASEGT. CDR3 length equals 14 residues. This CDR3 reads CASSERHGGQPQHF. In DNA, the CDR3 is TGTGCCAGCAGTGAACGGCACGGGGGCCAGCCCCAGCATTTT.

The chain couples TRBV29-1 to TRBJ1-6; the D is unclear. Germline V gene data show CDR1 as SQVTM and CDR2 as ANQGSEA. The length of the CDR3 is 13 residues. The germline V and J ends were trimmed by 4 bases and 3 bases, with 7 bases remaining between them. The CDR3: CSVAHSYNSPLHF. For the CDR3, the DNA is TGCAGCGTTGCGCACAGCTATAATTCACCCCTCCACTTT.

The gene calls are TRBV7-9 and TRBJ2-1, with a possible D match to TRBD2 (6 bases). CDR1 and CDR2 (germline): SEHNR, FQNEAQ (reference sequence). The CDR3 runs 15 residues. The germline V and J ends were trimmed by 0 bases and 5 bases, with 11 bases remaining between them. Here the CDR3 reads CASSLAGTGHNEQFF. CDR3 DNA: TGTGCCAGCAGCTTAGCCGGGACTGGACACAATGAGCAGTTCTTC.

The V and J genes are TRBV29-1 and TRBJ2-5, with a weak D call TRBD2 (6 bases). CDR1 and CDR2 from the germline V gene are SQVTM and ANQGSEA. V was trimmed by 4 bases and J by 1 base, leaving 10 bases between them. The CDR3 extends over 13 amino acids. CDR3 in DNA: TGCAGCGTTGCCGGGGGAACCCAAGAGACCCAGTACTTC. This codes for CSVAGGTQETQYF.

The chain couples TRBV29-1 to TRBJ1-1, with 7 nucleotides matching TRBD1. Germline V gene sequence: CDR1 SQVTM, CDR2 ANQGSEA. This CDR3 has 14 amino acids. The junction had 12 bases not matched to a gene; V was cut back by 6 bases and J by 5 bases. The CDR3 DNA reads as TGCAGCGTAACAAACAGGGGCGGGAGGACTGAAGCTTTCTTT. Encoded protein: CSVTNRGGRTEAFF.

This clone has more than one count but fewer than ten. Other DNA sequences in this specimen translate into the identical CDR3. The chain carries TRBV19 and TRBJ1-1; possible D gene TRBD1, 5 bases. The CDR3 length is 14 residues. Trimming shortened V by 5 bases and J by 1 base, and 11 bases separated the two germline ends. CDR1 is LNHDA, CDR2 SQIVND, per germline (reference sequence). The CDR3 spells CASSPGTENTEAFF. The CDR3 DNA reads as TGTGCCAGTAGTCCCGGGACGGAGAACACTGAAGCTTTCTTT.

The rearrangement joins TRBV7-9 to TRBJ2-3; the D is unclear. Trimming shortened V by 5 bases and J by 1 base, and 10 bases separated the two germline ends. This CDR3 is 14 amino acids long. CDR1 SEHNR and CDR2 FQNEAQ come from the germline V gene (reference sequence). The CDR3 DNA reads TGTGCCAGCAGCCCTTCGGGCCGCACAGATACGCAGTATTTT. Translated: CASSPSGRTDTQYF.

The rearrangement uses TRBV10-3 and TRBJ2-7, with 12 bases identical to TRBD1. Germline V lookup: CDR1 ENHRY, CDR2 SYGVKD. Losses at the gene ends were 4 bases for V and 4 bases for J; bases not matched to a gene: 5. The CDR3 totals 15 residues. The CDR3 sequence is CAISGGTGGLYEQYF. CDR3 DNA sequence: TGTGCCATCAGTGGTGGGACAGGGGGCTTATACGAGCAGTACTTC.

The CDR3 DNA is TGCGCCAGCAGCTTGAGCAAGAGCTCCTATAATTCACCCCTCCACTTT. Translating it yields CASSLSKSSYNSPLHF. V is TRBV5-1 and J is TRBJ1-6; D call uncertain. CDR3 length: 16 residues. Trimming shortened V by 1 base and J by 0 bases, and 8 bases separated the two germline ends. Germline-derived CDR1 and CDR2 are SGHRS and YFSETQ.

This clone was observed a few times. This chain uses TRBV6-1 with TRBJ2-3; D gene ambiguous. The germline V gene has CDR1 MNHNS and CDR2 SASEGT. Deletions cut 7 bases from V and 2 bases from J, with 13 bases between. This CDR3 has 14 amino acids. CDR3 in DNA: TGTGCCAGCATTTCAGACGGCTTCACAGATACGCAGTATTTT. It codes for CASISDGFTDTQYF.

This chain links TRBV5-1 with TRBJ2-6; D uncertain. Trimming pared 0 bases from V and 4 bases from J, leaving 8 bases between. Germline CDR1 is SGHRS and CDR2 is YFSETQ. This CDR3 spans 15 amino acids. The CDR3 DNA follows: TGCGCCAGCAGCTTGGACATGCCCGGGGCCAACGTCCTGACTTTC. Protein: CASSLDMPGANVLTF. Full variable domain (rest looked up from reference TRBV5-1 and TRBJ2-6): KAGVTQTPRYLIKTRGQQVTLSCSPISGHRSVSWYQQTPGQGLQFLFEYFSETQRNKGNFPGRFSGRQFSNSRSEMNVSTLELGDSALYLCASSLDMPGANVLTFGAGSRLTVL.

The V call is TRBV7-2, the J call TRBJ1-1; no firm D call. CDR1 SGHTA and CDR2 FQGNSA come from the germline V gene. The V and J ends lost 6 bases and 11 bases respectively, with 16 bases between them. The CDR3 has 12 residues. CDR3 sequence reads: CASSGSGTVAFF. The DNA of the CDR3 is TGTGCCAGCAGTGGGTCGGGCACAGTTGCTTTCTTT.

The chain recombines TRBV7-9 with TRBJ2-5; D gene uncertain. Between the trimmed V and J ends, which lost 1 base and 2 bases, there was a span of 5 bases. CDR3 size: 13 residues. Looked up from germline, CDR1 is SEHNR and CDR2 is FQNEAQ (reference sequence). The CDR3: CASSLVAQETQYF. The CDR3, as DNA: TGTGCCAGCAGCTTAGTTGCGCAAGAGACCCAGTACTTC.

The J gene is TRBJ2-3, the V gene TRBV27; D ambiguous. V was shortened by 2 bases and J by 8 bases, with 11 bases between the two germline ends. The CDR3 runs 13 residues. Germline V gene lookup returns CDR1 MNHEY and CDR2 SMNVEV (reference sequence). This chain's CDR3 is CASSLTPDPTQYF. The CDR3 bases are TGTGCCAGCAGTTTAACCCCGGACCCTACGCAGTATTTT.

This clone showed up just a few times. This chain joins TRBV7-9 and TRBJ2-3; D remains ambiguous. CDR3 size: 16 residues. V was trimmed by 1 base and J by 0 bases, leaving 11 bases between them. The germline V gene has CDR1 SEHNR and CDR2 FQNEAQ (reference sequence). Here the CDR3 reads CASSLVSGLSTDTQYF. As DNA, the CDR3 is TGTGCCAGCAGCTTAGTTTCCGGGCTTAGCACAGATACGCAGTATTTT.